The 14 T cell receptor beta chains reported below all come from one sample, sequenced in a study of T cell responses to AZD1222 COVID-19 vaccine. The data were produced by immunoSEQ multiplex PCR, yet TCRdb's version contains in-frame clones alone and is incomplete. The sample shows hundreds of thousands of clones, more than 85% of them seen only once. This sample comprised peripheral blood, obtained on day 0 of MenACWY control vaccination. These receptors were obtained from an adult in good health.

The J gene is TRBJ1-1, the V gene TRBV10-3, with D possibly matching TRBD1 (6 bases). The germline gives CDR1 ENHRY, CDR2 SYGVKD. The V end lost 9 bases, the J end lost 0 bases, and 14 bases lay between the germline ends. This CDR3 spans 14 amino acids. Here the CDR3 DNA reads TGTGCCATACGATTGGACAGCATGAACACTGAAGCTTTCTTT. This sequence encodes CAIRLDSMNTEAFF.

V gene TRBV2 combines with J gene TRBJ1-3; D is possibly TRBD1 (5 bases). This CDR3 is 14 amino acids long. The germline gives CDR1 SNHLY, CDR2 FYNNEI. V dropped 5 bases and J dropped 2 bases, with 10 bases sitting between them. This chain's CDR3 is CASSPGGPGNTIYF. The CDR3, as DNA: TGTGCCAGCAGTCCTGGGGGACCTGGAAACACCATATATTTT.

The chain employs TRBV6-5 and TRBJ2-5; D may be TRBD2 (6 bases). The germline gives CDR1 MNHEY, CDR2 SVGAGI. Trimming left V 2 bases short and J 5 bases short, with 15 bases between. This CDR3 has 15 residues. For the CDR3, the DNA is TGTGCCAGCAGTTACCGGGACTCCCTCAGGGAGACCCAGTACTTC. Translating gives CASSYRDSLRETQYF.

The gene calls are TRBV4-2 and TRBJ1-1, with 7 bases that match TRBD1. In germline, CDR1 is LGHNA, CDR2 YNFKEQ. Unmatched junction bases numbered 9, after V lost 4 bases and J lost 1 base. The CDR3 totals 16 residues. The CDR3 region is CASSLNAGGTNTEAFF. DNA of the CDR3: TGTGCCAGCAGCCTCAACGCAGGGGGGACGAACACTGAAGCTTTCTTT.

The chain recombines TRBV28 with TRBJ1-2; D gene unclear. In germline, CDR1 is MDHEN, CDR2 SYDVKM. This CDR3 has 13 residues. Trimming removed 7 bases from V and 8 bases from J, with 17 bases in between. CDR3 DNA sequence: TGTGCCAGCACACCCCCCGCGCCGTCGGGCTACACCTTC. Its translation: CASTPPAPSGYTF.

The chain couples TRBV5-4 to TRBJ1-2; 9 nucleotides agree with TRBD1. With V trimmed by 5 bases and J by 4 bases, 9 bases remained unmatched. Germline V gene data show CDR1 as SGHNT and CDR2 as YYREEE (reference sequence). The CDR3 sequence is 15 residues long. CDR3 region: CASSFGQGRGYGYTF. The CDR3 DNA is TGTGCCAGCAGTTTCGGACAGGGGAGAGGCTATGGCTACACCTTC.

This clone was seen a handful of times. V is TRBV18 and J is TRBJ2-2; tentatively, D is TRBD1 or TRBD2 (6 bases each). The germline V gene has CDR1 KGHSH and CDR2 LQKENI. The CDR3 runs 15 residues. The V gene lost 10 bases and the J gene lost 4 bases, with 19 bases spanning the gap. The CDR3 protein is CATKGRGAATGELFF. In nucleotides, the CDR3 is TGTGCCACCAAGGGAAGGGGGGCCGCCACCGGGGAGCTGTTTTTT. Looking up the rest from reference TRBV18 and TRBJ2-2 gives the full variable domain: NAGVMQNPRHLVRRRGQEARLRCSPMKGHSHVYWYRQLPEEGLKFMVYLQKENIIDESGMPKERFSAEFPKEGPSILRIQQVVRGDSAAYFCATKGRGAATGELFFGEGSRLTVL.

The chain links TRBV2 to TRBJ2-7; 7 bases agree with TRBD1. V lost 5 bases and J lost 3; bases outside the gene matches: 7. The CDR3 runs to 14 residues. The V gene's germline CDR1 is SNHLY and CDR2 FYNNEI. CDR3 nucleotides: TGTGCCAGCAGTCTTGACAGGGTGCACTACGAGCAGTACTTC. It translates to CASSLDRVHYEQYF. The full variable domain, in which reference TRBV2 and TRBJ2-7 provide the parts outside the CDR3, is EPEVTQTPSHQVTQMGQEVILRCVPISNHLYFYWYRQILGQKVEFLVSFYNNEISEKSEIFDDQFSVERPDGSNFTLKIRSTKLEDSAMYFCASSLDRVHYEQYFGPGTRLTVT.

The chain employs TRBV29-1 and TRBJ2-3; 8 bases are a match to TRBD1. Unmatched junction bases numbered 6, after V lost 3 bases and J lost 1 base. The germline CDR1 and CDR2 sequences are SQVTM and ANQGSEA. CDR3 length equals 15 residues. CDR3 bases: TGCAGCGTTGAGACAGGGGTAACGGGCACAGATACGCAGTATTTT. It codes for CSVETGVTGTDTQYF.

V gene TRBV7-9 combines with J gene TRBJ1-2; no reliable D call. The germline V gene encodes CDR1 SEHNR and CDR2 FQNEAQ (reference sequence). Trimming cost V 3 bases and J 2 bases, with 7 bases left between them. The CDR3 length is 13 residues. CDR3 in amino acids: CASSFTDNYGYTF. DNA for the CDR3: TGTGCCAGCAGCTTCACAGACAACTATGGCTACACCTTC.

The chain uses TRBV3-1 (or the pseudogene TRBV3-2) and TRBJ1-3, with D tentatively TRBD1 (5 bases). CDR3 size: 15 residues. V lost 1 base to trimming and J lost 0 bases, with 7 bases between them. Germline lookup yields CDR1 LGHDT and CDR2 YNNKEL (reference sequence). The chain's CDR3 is CASSQGQTSGNTIYF. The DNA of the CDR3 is TGTGCCAGCAGCCAAGGACAGACCTCTGGAAACACCATATATTTT.

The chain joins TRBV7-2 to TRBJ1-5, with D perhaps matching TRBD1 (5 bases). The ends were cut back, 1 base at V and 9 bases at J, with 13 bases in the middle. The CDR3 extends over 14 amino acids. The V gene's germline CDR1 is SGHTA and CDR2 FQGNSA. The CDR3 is CASSLEGAELPQHF. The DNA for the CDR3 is TGTGCCAGCAGCTTAGAAGGGGCTGAACTGCCCCAGCATTTT.

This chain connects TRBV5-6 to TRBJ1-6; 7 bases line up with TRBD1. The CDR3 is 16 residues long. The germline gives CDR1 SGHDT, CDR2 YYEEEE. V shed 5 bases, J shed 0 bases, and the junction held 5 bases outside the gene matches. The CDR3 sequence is CASRLRTGSYNSPLHF. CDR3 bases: TGTGCCAGCAGATTGCGGACAGGCTCCTATAATTCACCCCTCCACTTT.

The CDR3 spells CASSLRGLAGDNEQFF. The CDR3 DNA sequence: TGTGCCAGCAGCCTTCGGGGACTAGCGGGGGACAATGAGCAGTTCTTC. The chain carries TRBV9 and TRBJ2-1; TRBD2 matches 14 bases. CDR3 length: 16 amino acids. V shed 4 bases, J shed 5 bases, and the junction held 5 bases outside the gene matches. Germline V gene data show CDR1 as SGDLS and CDR2 as YYNGEE.